The 20 T cell receptor beta chains reported below all come from one sample, sequenced in a study of T cells in Graves' hyperthyroidism and ophthalmopathy. What was amplified from RNA transcripts were TCR beta CDR3 regions. An initial round of RT-PCR targeting the TCR CDR3 relied on the HTBI primer set. MiXCR, applied by TCRdb to the multiplex PCR reads, yields one record per CDR3 protein. The data hold 400,000 or so distinct CDR3 sequences, with around 15% observed a single time. Source material: blood. These receptors originate from an older woman with Graves' ophthalmopathy.

In regard to this clonotype: A much larger clone differs from this one at a single base, so this may be a read error. The gene calls are TRBV11-2 and TRBJ1-6; TRBD1 matches 7 bases. CDR3 length equals 15 residues. CDR1 SGHAT and CDR2 FQNNGV come from the germline V gene. The CDR3 coding sequence is TGTGCCAGCAGCTTAGTGGGACAGTTAAATTCACCCCTCCGCTTT. This gives the protein CASSLVGQLNSPLRF.

This clonotype has more than one count but fewer than ten. A read error may be the cause here, since a much bigger clone is one base away. The chain has TRBV7-9 and TRBJ2-1; 11 bases are a match to TRBD2. The CDR3 is made up of 14 amino acids. CDR1 is SEHNR and CDR2 is FQNEAQ in the germline V gene (reference sequence). Losses at the gene ends were 4 bases for V and 6 bases for J; bases not matched to a gene: 2. Here the CDR3 reads CASSSSGRSNEQFF. Written as DNA, the CDR3 is TGTGCCAGCAGCTCTAGCGGGAGGTCCAATGAGCAGTTCTTC. The full variable domain, completed using reference TRBV7-9 and TRBJ2-1, is DTGVSQNPRHKITKRGQNVTFRCDPISEHNRLYWYRQTLGQGPEFLTYFQNEAQLEKSRLLSDRFSAERPKGSFSTLEIQRTEQGDSAMYLCASSSSGRSNEQFFGPGTRLTVL.

The CDR3: CASTQGQGAFSGNTIYF. CDR3 in DNA: TGTGCCAGCACCCAGGGACAGGGGGCCTTCTCTGGAAACACCATATATTTT. The V call is TRBV9, the J call TRBJ1-3; TRBD1 matches 12 bases. CDR3 length: 17 residues. V was pared by 6 bases and J by 0 bases, with 7 bases of the junction left unmatched. Germline CDR1 is SGDLS and CDR2 is YYNGEE.

The rearrangement joins TRBV20-1 to TRBJ2-1; 7 bases match TRBD2. Unmatched junction bases numbered 5, after V lost 2 bases and J lost 10 bases. The CDR3 extends over 12 amino acids. Germline lookup yields CDR1 DFQATT and CDR2 SNEGSKA (reference sequence). The CDR3, as DNA: TGCAGTGCTAGACGCGAGACTAGCGAGCAGTTCTTC. Its translation is CSARRETSEQFF.

This clonotype was detected ten times or more. The chain has TRBV2 and TRBJ2-3; D gene unclear. The germline V gene has CDR1 SNHLY and CDR2 FYNNEI. Trimming stripped 8 bases from V and 0 bases from J, with 24 bases between. The CDR3 loop spans 18 amino acids. CDR3 in amino acids: CASALRQPRGASTDTQYF. Written as DNA, the CDR3 is TGTGCCAGCGCATTGAGGCAGCCTCGCGGAGCTAGCACAGATACGCAGTATTTT.

This sequence joins TRBV27 and TRBJ2-3; 7 nucleotides align to TRBD1. This CDR3 is built from 15 residues. Unmatched junction bases numbered 6, after V lost 3 bases and J lost 3 bases. The germline CDR1 and CDR2 sequences are MNHEY and SMNVEV (reference sequence). The CDR3 loop is CASSFWGRGTDTQYF. CDR3 coding DNA: TGTGCCAGCAGTTTTTGGGGCAGGGGGACAGATACGCAGTATTTT.

This clonotype showed up many times. The chain links TRBV20-1 to TRBJ2-7; D might be TRBD2 (6 bases). The CDR3 runs 14 residues. Per germline, CDR1 DFQATT and CDR2 SNEGSKA (reference sequence). V lost 5 bases and J lost 6, with 20 bases in between. This CDR3 is CSADQRVGPLEQYF. The CDR3 nucleotides read TGCAGTGCTGATCAGCGGGTGGGCCCTCTCGAGCAGTACTTC.

This clonotype was recorded many times. The J gene is TRBJ2-5, the V gene TRBV30, with D perhaps TRBD1 (6 bases). CDR1 is GTSNPN and CDR2 is SVGIG in the germline V gene (reference sequence). V was trimmed by 4 bases and J by 5 bases, leaving 14 bases between them. The CDR3 is 13 residues long. This CDR3 reads CAWTTPGAETQYF. The CDR3 coding sequence is TGTGCCTGGACCACCCCAGGGGCCGAGACCCAGTACTTC.

This clonotype occurred a few times. This rearrangement joins TRBV9 to TRBJ1-1; 9 bases are shared with TRBD1. V gave up 2 bases and J gave up 5 bases; unmatched junction bases: 7. The CDR3 loop spans 15 amino acids. Per the germline V gene, CDR1 is SGDLS and CDR2 is YYNGEE. CDR3 in DNA: TGTGCCAGCAGCGTCGAACCGGGACAGGGAACTGAAGCTTTCTTT. Encoded protein: CASSVEPGQGTEAFF.

This clonotype was found many times. V gene TRBV24-1 combines with J gene TRBJ2-2, with a tentative D call TRBD1 (6 bases). Deletions cut 2 bases from V and 5 bases from J, with 14 bases between. The CDR3 extends over 16 amino acids. Germline V gene lookup returns CDR1 KGHDR and CDR2 SFDVKD. CDR3 sequence: CATSDYGQGRTGELFF. The CDR3 nucleotides read TGTGCCACCAGTGATTACGGGCAGGGGAGAACCGGGGAGCTGTTTTTT.

This clonotype was observed many times. This chain uses TRBV11-2 with TRBJ2-5, with no clear D. The CDR3 has 13 residues. Germline CDR1 and CDR2: SGHAT and FQNNGV. Trimming removed 4 bases from V and 2 bases from J, with 8 bases in between. The DNA of the CDR3 is TGTGCCAGCAGCTCCCCTCTGCAAGAGACCCAGTACTTC. Translated, it gives CASSSPLQETQYF.

Turning to this clonotype: Possible read error: a much larger clone is one base away. The chain links TRBV5-1 to TRBJ2-1; D gene uncertain. Germline V CDR1 and CDR2: SGHRS, YFSETQ. The CDR3 loop spans 15 amino acids. The CDR3: CASSARPEPYNEQLF. The DNA for the CDR3 is TGCGCCAGCAGCGCGCGGCCTGAACCCTACAATGAGCAGCTCTTC.

This clonotype was counted ten times or more. The junction departs from germline at one end; a sequencing error may be responsible. This rearrangement joins TRBV20-1 to TRBJ2-1; D not resolved. The CDR3 has 13 amino acids. Germline CDR1 reads DFQATT; CDR2 reads SNEGSKA (reference sequence). The CDR3 DNA reads as TGCAGTGCTAGAGAGAACGGGCGCAATGAGCATTTCTTC. Translating it yields CSARENGRNEHFF.

Ten or more counts support this clonotype. V and J are TRBV20-1 and TRBJ2-1; TRBD2 aligns across 9 bases. CDR1 is DFQATT and CDR2 is SNEGSKA in the germline V gene (reference sequence). The V segment lost 3 bases and the J segment 9 bases; nucleotides outside the gene matches: 12. The CDR3 covers 15 residues. CDR3 in DNA: TGCAGTGCTAGGAGTGAGATAGCGGGAGCGACTGAGCAGTTCTTC. Its translation: CSARSEIAGATEQFF.

At least ten counts were recorded for this clonotype. The chain combines TRBV2 with TRBJ1-2, with 9 bases identical to TRBD1. This CDR3 is 17 amino acids long. V was clipped by 4 bases and J by 7 bases; unmatched bases: 16. Germline CDR1 and CDR2: SNHLY and FYNNEI. CDR3 sequence: CASSAGRNRGRFSGYTF. In DNA form, the CDR3 reads TGTGCCAGCAGTGCGGGCCGAAACAGGGGGCGCTTCTCTGGCTACACCTTC.

The table lists this clonotype with many counts. The gene calls are TRBV6-1 and TRBJ2-3; no clear D gene. The CDR3 runs 14 residues. V was shortened by 11 bases and J by 6 bases, with 21 bases between the two germline ends. From germline, CDR1 is MNHNS and CDR2 SASEGT. The CDR3 sequence is CAHVESWDKDTQYF. The DNA of the CDR3 is TGTGCCCACGTTGAAAGTTGGGATAAGGATACGCAGTATTTT.

This clonotype was found many times. The V gene is TRBV5-1, the J gene TRBJ1-2; 8 bases map to TRBD1. V lost 5 bases and J lost 0; bases outside the gene matches: 9. The CDR3 has 16 residues. Germline CDR1 SGHRS, CDR2 YFSETQ. The DNA of the CDR3 is TGCGCCAGCAGATCCGGGACAGGTTTCTCTAACTATGGCTACACCTTC. Protein sequence: CASRSGTGFSNYGYTF.

The chain employs TRBV5-1 and TRBJ1-1; D is unclear. The V end lost 0 bases, the J end lost 4 bases, and 10 bases lay between the germline ends. This CDR3 comprises 14 residues. Germline CDR1 SGHRS, CDR2 YFSETQ. For the CDR3, the DNA is TGCGCCAGCAGCTTGGGCGGGTTGGGCACTGAAGCTTTCTTT. It translates to CASSLGGLGTEAFF.

The V call is TRBV20-1, the J call TRBJ2-2; D gene ambiguous. CDR1 is DFQATT, CDR2 SNEGSKA, per germline (reference sequence). This CDR3 comprises 15 residues. Trimming took 0 bases from V and 4 from J, leaving 12 bases between them. The CDR3 sequence is CSARDFAKSTGELFF. CDR3 DNA: TGCAGTGCTAGAGATTTCGCAAAGAGCACCGGGGAGCTGTTTTTT.

In its sample, this clonotype was seen many times. The V and J genes are TRBV20-1 and TRBJ2-7, with D perhaps matching TRBD2 (5 bases). CDR1 DFQATT and CDR2 SNEGSKA come from the germline V gene (reference sequence). V dropped 6 bases and J dropped 2 bases, with 14 bases sitting between them. The CDR3 sequence is 13 residues long. As DNA, the CDR3 is TGCAGTGCCGCCCTGGGCGGGCCCTACGAGCAGTACTTC. Its protein product is CSAALGGPYEQYF.